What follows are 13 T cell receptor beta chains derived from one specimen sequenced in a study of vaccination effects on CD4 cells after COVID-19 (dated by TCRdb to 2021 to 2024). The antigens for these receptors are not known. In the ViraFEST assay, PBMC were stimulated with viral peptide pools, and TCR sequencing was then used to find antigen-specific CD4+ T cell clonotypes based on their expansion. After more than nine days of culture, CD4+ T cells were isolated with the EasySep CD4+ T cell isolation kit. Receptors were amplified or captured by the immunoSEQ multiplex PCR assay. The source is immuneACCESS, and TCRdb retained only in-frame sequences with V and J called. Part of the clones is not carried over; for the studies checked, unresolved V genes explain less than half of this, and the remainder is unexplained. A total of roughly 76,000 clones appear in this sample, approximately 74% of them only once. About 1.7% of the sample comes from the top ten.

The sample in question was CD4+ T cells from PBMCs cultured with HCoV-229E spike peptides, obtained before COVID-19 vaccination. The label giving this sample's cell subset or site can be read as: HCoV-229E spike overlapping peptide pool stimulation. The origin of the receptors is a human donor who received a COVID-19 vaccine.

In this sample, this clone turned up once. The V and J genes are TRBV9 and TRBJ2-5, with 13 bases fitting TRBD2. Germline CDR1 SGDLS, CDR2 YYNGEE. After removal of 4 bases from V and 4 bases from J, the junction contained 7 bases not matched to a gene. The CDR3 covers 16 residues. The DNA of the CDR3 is TGTGCCAGCAGCATGTCGGGACTAGCGGGGTCAGAGACCCAGTACTTC. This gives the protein CASSMSGLAGSETQYF.

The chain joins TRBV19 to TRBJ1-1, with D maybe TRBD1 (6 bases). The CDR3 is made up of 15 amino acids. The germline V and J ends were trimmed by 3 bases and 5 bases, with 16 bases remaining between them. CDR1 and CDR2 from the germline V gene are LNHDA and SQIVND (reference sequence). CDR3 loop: CASSISSDRRTEAFF. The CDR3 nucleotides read TGTGCCAGTAGTATTTCCAGCGACAGGAGGACTGAAGCTTTCTTT.

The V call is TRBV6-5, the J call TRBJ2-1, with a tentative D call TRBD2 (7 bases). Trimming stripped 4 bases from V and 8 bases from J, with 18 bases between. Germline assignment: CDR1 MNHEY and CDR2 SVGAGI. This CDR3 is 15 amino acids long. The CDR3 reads CASSFPGGGAHEQFF. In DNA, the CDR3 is TGTGCCAGCAGTTTTCCGGGGGGCGGGGCCCATGAGCAGTTCTTC.

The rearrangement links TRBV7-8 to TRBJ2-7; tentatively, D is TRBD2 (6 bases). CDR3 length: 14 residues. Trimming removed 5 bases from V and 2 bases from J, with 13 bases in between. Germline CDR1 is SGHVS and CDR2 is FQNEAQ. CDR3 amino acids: CASSQPGLTYEQYV. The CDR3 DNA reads TGTGCCAGCAGCCAGCCGGGACTGACCTACGAGCAGTACGTC.

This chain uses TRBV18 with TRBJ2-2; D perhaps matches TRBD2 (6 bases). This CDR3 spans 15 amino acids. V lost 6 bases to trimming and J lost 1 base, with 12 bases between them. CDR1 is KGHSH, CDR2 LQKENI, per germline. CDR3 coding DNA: TGTGCCAGCTCCCCCCTAGCGCAGAACACCGGGGAGCTGTTTTTT. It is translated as CASSPLAQNTGELFF.

The CDR3: CASAPMGPNNEQFF. In DNA form, the CDR3 reads TGCGCCAGCGCGCCAATGGGACCGAACAATGAGCAGTTCTTC. The gene calls are TRBV5-1 and TRBJ2-1; D may match TRBD1 or TRBD2 (5 bases each). Between the trimmed V and J ends, which lost 7 bases and 5 bases, there was a span of 16 bases. The length of the CDR3 is 14 residues. The germline CDR1 and CDR2 sequences are SGHRS and YFSETQ.

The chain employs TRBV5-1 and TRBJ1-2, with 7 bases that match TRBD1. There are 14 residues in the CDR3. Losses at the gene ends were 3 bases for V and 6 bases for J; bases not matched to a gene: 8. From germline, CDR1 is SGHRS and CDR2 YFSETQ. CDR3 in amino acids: CASSSTPGTDGYTF. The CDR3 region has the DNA TGCGCCAGCAGCTCGACACCCGGGACAGATGGCTACACCTTC.

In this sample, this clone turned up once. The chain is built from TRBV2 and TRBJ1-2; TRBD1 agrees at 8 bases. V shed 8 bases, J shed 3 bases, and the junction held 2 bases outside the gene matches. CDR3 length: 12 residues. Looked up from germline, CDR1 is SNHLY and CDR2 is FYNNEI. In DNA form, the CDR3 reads TGTGCCAGCGGACAGGGAGACTATGGCTACACCTTC. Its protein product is CASGQGDYGYTF.

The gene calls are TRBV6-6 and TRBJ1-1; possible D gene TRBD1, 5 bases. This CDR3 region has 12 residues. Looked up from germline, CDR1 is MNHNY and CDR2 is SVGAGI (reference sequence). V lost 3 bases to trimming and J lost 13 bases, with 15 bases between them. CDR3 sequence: CASSYAGFRVFF. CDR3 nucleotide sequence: TGTGCCAGCAGTTATGCAGGGTTCCGTGTTTTCTTT.

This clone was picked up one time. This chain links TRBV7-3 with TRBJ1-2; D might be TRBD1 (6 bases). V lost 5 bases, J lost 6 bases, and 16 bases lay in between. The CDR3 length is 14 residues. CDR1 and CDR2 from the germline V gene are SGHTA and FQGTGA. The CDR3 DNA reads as TGTGCCAGCAGCCCCACCGGGGGGCGGAATGGCTACACCTTC. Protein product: CASSPTGGRNGYTF.

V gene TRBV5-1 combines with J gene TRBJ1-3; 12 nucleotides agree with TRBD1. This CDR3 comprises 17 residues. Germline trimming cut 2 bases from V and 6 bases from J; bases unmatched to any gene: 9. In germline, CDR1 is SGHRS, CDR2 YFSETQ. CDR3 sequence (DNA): TGCGCCAGCAGCTTTCTTCCGGGACAGGGGGCTGTAAACACCATATATTTT. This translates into CASSFLPGQGAVNTIYF.

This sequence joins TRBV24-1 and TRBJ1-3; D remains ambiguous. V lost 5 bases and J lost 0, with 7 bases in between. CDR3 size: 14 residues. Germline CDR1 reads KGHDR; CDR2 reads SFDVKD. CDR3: CATSAADSGNTIYF. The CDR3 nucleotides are TGTGCCACCAGTGCGGCGGACTCTGGAAACACCATATATTTT.

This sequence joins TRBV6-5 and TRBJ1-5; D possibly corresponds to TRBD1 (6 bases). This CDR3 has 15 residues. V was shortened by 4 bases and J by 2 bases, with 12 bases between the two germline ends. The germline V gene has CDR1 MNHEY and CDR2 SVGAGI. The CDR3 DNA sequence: TGTGCCAGCAGTTTAGGATCAGGGGGCAATCAGCCCCAGCATTTT. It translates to CASSLGSGGNQPQHF.